This T cell receptor (beta chain) emerged from a study of identical twins. TCRdb re-called the 5' RACE reads with MiXCR, one entry per CDR3 protein. The data hold some 660,000 distinct CDR3 sequences, with more than 6.5% observed a single time. This clonotype has only a few counts. These same records also appear under a second study, on yellow fever vaccine responses in identical twins.

Sequencing used PBMCs. The TCR sequence derives from a woman aged 18 to 35 in good health.

Here the CDR3 DNA reads TGCAGTGCTACGGGTCGGACTAGCGGGAGGGCTCTCACAGATACGCAGTATTTT. It is translated as CSATGRTSGRALTDTQYF. The V call is TRBV20-1, the J call TRBJ2-3; 15 nucleotides line up with TRBD2. The length of the CDR3 is 18 residues. From germline, CDR1 is DFQATT and CDR2 SNEGSKA (reference sequence). Unmatched junction bases numbered 10, after V lost 4 bases and J lost 2 bases.